One TCR beta chain is described in this entry. Seattle cases were enrolled at active infection and followed longitudinally. In the original analysis: Nucleated cell number was recorded as an estimate derived from reference gene primer amplification. Produced via immunoSEQ multiplex PCR; TCRdb's table is partial and in-frame only. V and J calls and clone size are copied from that table; D and trimming were computed from the DNA. The sample lists a few hundred thousand clones, about 89% occurring once. This entry is derived from a study of blood T cell repertoires in COVID-19. About the study: PBMCs, B-cell-depleted T cells, or T cells were the source of the cDNA or gDNA that made up the material.

This clonotype was sampled from a woman aged 30 to 39 with COVID-19, enrolled during active disease. Source material: peripheral blood.

DNA for the CDR3: TGTGCCAGCAGCGCCGGTTGGACAGCGAACACCGGGGAGCTGTTTTTT. It yields the protein CASSAGWTANTGELFF. The chain uses TRBV9 and TRBJ2-2; weak D call: TRBD1 (6 bases). The CDR3 is 16 residues long. The V end was cut by 3 bases, the J end by 0 bases, with 12 bases between. The germline V gene has CDR1 SGDLS and CDR2 YYNGEE.